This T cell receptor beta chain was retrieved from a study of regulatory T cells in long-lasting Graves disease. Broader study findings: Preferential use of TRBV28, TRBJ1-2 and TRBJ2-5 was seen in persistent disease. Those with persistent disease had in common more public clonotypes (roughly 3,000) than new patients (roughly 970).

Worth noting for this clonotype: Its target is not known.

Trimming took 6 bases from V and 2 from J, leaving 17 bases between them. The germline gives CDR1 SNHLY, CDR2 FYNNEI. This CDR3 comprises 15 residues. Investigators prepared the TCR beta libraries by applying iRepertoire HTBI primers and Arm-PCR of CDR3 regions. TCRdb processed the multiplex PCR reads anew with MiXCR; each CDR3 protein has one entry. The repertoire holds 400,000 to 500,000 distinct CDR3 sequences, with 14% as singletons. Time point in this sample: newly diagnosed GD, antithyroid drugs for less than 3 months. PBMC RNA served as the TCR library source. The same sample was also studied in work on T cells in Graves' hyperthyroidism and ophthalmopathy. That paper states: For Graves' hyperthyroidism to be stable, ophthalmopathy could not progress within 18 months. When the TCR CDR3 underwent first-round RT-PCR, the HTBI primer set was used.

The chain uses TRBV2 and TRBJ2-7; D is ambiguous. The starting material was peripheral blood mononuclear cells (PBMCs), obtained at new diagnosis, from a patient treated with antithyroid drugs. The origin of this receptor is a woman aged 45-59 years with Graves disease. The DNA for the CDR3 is TGTGCCAGCAGGGCCCCCGGGCAGCGCGCCTACGAGCAGTACTTC. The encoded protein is CASRAPGQRAYEQYF.